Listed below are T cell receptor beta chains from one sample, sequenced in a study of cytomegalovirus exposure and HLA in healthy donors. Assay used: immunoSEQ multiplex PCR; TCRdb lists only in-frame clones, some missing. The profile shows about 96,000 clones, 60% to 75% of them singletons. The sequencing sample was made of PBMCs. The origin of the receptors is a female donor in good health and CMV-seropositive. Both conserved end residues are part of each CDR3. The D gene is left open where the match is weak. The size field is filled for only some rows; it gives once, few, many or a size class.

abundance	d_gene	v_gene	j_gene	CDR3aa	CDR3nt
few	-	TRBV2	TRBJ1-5	CASSVGQPQHF	TGTGCCAGCAGTGTCGGTCAGCCCCAGCATTTT
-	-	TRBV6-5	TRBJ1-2	CASSSNLNYGYTF	TGTGCCAGCAGTTCGAACCTAAACTATGGCTACACCTTC
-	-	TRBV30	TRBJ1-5	CAWSVREGNQPQHF	TGTGCCTGGAGTGTCAGGGAGGGCAATCAGCCCCAGCATTTT
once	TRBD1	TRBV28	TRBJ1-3	CASSSQGARYTIYF	TGTGCCAGCAGTTCACAGGGGGCGCGATACACCATATATTTT
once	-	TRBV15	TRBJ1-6	CATSRETAYSSPLHF	TGTGCCACCAGCAGAGAGACAGCTTATAGTTCACCCCTCCACTTT
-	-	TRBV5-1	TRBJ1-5	CASSLQGDSNQPQHF	TGCGCCAGCAGCTTACAGGGTGATAGCAATCAGCCCCAGCATTTT
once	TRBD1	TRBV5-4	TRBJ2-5	CASSTDRVETQYF	TGTGCCAGCAGCACCGACAGGGTGGAGACCCAGTACTTC
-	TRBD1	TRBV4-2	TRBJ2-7	CASSQDRTGQSYEQYF	TGTGCCAGCAGCCAAGATAGGACAGGCCAATCCTACGAGCAGTACTTC
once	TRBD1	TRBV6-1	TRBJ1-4	CASSPPGQVNEKLFF	TGTGCCAGCAGTCCCCCGGGACAGGTTAATGAAAAACTGTTTTTT
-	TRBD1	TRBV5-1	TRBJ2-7	CASSLTLGTGGGEQYF	TGCGCCAGCAGCTTGACCCTGGGGACAGGGGGCGGCGAGCAGTACTTC
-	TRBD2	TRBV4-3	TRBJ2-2	CASSQAGGRRAGELFF	TGCGCCAGCAGCCAAGCCGGCGGGAGGAGGGCCGGGGAGCTGTTTTTT
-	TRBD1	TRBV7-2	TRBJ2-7	CASSLGGTATYEQYF	TGTGCCAGCAGCTTAGGGGGGACAGCTACCTACGAGCAGTACTTC
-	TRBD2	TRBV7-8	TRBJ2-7	CASSSPAGTSSYEQYF	TGTGCCAGCAGCTCACCCGCCGGGACTAGCTCCTACGAGCAGTACTTC
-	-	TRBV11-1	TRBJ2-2	CASSRDRSSGELFF	TGTGCCAGCAGCCGCGACAGGTCAAGCGGGGAGCTGTTTTTT
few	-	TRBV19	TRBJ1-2	CASSATVGYTF	TGTGCCAGTAGTGCGACAGTTGGCTACACCTTC
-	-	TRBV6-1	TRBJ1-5	CASGRGDQPQHF	TGTGCCAGTGGGAGGGGCGATCAGCCCCAGCATTTT
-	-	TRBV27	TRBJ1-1	CASSLTGQTEAFF	TGTGCCAGCAGTCTTACAGGGCAGACTGAAGCTTTCTTT
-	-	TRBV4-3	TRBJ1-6	CASSRLLGAENSPLHF	TGCGCCAGCAGCCGCCTCCTTGGGGCGGAGAATTCACCCCTCCACTTT
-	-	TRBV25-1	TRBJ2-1	CASSTLGSTYNEQFF	TGTGCCAGCAGTACCCTCGGGAGTACCTACAATGAGCAGTTCTTC
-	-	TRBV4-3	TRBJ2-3	CASSQGGSHTDTQYF	TGCGCCAGCAGCCAAGGGGGCTCACACACAGATACGCAGTATTTT
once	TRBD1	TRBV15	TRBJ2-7	CATRTDRGTYEQYF	TGTGCCACCAGGACGGACAGGGGGACCTACGAGCAGTACTTC
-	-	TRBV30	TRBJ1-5	CAWRDLDNQPQHF	TGTGCCTGGAGGGACTTGGACAATCAGCCCCAGCATTTT
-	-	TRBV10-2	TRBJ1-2	CASTQDGGRGYTF	TGCGCCAGCACCCAGGACGGGGGGCGAGGCTACACCTTC
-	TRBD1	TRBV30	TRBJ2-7	CAWLPDRGTYEQYF	TGTGCCTGGCTTCCCGACAGGGGAACCTACGAGCAGTACTTC
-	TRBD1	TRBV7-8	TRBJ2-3	CASSRTGVSDTQYF	TGTGCCAGCAGCCGGACAGGGGTTTCCGATACGCAGTATTTT
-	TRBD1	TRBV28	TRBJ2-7	CASRRTGGNYEQYF	TGTGCCAGCAGACGGACAGGGGGGAACTACGAGCAGTACTTC
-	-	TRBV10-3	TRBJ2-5	CAISASAEAETQYF	TGTGCCATCAGTGCCTCGGCGGAGGCGGAGACCCAGTACTTC
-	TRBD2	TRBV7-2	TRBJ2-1	CASSLGLAGLNEQFF	TGTGCCAGCAGCTTAGGACTAGCGGGATTAAATGAGCAGTTCTTC
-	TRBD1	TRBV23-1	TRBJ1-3	CASSQYRGPYSGNTIYF	TGCGCCAGCAGTCAATACAGGGGGCCCTACTCTGGAAACACCATATATTTT
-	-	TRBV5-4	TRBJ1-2	CASSLLGGEGYGYTF	TGTGCCAGCAGCTTGCTAGGGGGGGAAGGCTATGGCTACACCTTC
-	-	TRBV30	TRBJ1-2	CASNTRTNYGYTF	TGTGCCTCTAATACGAGGACTAACTATGGCTACACCTTC
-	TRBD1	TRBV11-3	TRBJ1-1	CASSLGQGRDTEAFF	TGTGCCAGCAGCCTCGGACAGGGGAGGGACACTGAAGCTTTCTTT
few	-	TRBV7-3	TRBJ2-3	CASSYPEDTQYF	TGTGCCAGCAGCTACCCTGAGGATACGCAGTATTTT
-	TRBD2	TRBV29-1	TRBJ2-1	CSVDDGASGTDEQFF	TGCAGCGTTGACGATGGGGCTAGCGGGACGGATGAGCAGTTCTTC
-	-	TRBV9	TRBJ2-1	CASSVGGGPYNEQFF	TGTGCCAGCAGCGTAGGAGGAGGGCCGTACAATGAGCAGTTCTTC
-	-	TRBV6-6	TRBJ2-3	CASSSRLSSTDTQYF	TGTGCCAGCAGTTCCCGACTCTCCAGCACAGATACGCAGTATTTT
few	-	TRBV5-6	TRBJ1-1	CASSWRGREAEAFF	TGTGCCAGCAGCTGGAGGGGCAGGGAAGCTGAAGCTTTCTTT
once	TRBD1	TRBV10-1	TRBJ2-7	CASSERQGAYEQYF	TGCGCCAGCAGTGAGAGGCAGGGGGCGTACGAGCAGTACTTC
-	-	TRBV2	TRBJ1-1	CASRIQAQGLAFF	TGTGCCAGCAGAATACAGGCCCAGGGCCTGGCTTTCTTT
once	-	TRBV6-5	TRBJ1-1	CASSPGGNTEAFF	TGTGCCAGCAGCCCCGGGGGAAACACTGAAGCTTTCTTT
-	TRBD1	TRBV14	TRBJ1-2	CASSLGQGHYGYTF	TGTGCCAGCAGCCTTGGACAGGGGCACTATGGCTACACCTTC
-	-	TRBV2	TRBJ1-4	CASKVDRPAREKLFF	TGTGCCAGCAAGGTCGACAGACCGGCAAGGGAAAAACTGTTTTTT
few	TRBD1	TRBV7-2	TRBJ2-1	CASSFLRQGQFF	TGTGCCAGCAGCTTCCTCCGACAGGGTCAGTTCTTC
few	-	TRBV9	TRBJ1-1	CASSVPTALPDQGRNTEAFF	TGTGCCAGCAGCGTCCCGACCGCCCTTCCTGATCAGGGTAGAAACACTGAAGCTTTCTTT
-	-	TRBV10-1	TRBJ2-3	CASRDGGGQTDTQYF	TGCGCCAGTAGAGACGGTGGGGGCCAAACAGATACGCAGTATTTT
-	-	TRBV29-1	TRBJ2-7	CSAIDRTSSYEQYF	TGCAGCGCTATCGACAGGACGAGCTCCTACGAGCAGTACTTC
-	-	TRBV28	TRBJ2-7	CATTPPGTISYEQYF	TGTGCCACCACTCCCCCGGGGACAATCTCCTACGAGCAGTACTTC
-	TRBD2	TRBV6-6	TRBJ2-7	CASSPERERSYEQYF	TGTGCCAGCAGTCCGGAGCGGGAGAGGTCCTACGAGCAGTACTTC
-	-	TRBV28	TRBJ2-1	CATFGGLAYNEQFF	TGTGCCACCTTTGGGGGACTGGCTTATAATGAGCAGTTCTTC
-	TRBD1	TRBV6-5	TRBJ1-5	CASSRQGRDQPQHF	TGTGCCAGCAGCCGACAGGGAAGGGATCAGCCCCAGCATTTT
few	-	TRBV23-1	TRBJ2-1	CASSQRNSLRFHEQFF	TGCGCCAGCAGTCAGCGAAATAGCCTAAGGTTCCATGAGCAGTTCTTC
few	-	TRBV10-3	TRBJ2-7	CAISQDRGSYEQYF	TGTGCCATCAGTCAAGACCGCGGTTCCTACGAGCAGTACTTC
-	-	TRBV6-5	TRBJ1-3	CASSYSIAGGNTIYF	TGTGCCAGCAGTTACTCGATAGCCGGGGGAAACACCATATATTTT
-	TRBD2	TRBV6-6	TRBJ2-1	CASGQLAGGRHEQFF	TGTGCCAGCGGCCAACTAGCGGGGGGGCGGCATGAGCAGTTCTTC
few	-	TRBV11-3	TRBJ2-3	CASSLRLTDTQYF	TGTGCCAGCAGCTTGAGACTCACAGATACGCAGTATTTT
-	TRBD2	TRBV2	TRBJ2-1	CASSEVAGGTSSYNEQFF	TGTGCCAGCAGTGAGGTAGCGGGGGGTACGAGCTCCTACAATGAGCAGTTCTTC
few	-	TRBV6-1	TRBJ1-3	CASSSASGNTIYF	TGTGCCAGCAGTTCAGCGTCGGGAAACACCATATATTTT